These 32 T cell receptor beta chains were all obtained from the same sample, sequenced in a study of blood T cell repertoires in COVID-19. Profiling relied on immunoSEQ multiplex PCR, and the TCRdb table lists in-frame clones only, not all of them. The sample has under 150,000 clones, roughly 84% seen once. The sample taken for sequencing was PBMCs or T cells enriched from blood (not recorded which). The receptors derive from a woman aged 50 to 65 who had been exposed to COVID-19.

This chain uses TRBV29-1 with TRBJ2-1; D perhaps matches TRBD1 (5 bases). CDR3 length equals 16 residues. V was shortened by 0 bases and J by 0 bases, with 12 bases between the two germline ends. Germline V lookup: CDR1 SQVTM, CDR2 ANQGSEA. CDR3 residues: CSVEDQGPLSYNEQFF. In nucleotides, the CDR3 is TGCAGCGTTGAAGATCAGGGCCCTCTCTCCTACAATGAGCAGTTCTTC.

CDR3 DNA sequence: TGCGCAGCGGGTCGGGAGGCTGGAAACACCATATATTTT. This encodes CAAGREAGNTIYF. The chain joins TRBV10-1 to TRBJ1-3; D gene ambiguous. CDR3 length: 13 amino acids. CDR1 and CDR2 (germline): WNHNN, SYGVQD (reference sequence).

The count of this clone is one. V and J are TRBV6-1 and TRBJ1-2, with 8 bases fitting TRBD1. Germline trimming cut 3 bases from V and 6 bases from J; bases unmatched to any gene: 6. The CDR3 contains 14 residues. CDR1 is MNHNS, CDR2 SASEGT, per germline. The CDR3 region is CASSEQGASNGYTF. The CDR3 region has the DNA TGTGCCAGCAGTGAGCAGGGGGCTTCGAATGGCTACACCTTC.

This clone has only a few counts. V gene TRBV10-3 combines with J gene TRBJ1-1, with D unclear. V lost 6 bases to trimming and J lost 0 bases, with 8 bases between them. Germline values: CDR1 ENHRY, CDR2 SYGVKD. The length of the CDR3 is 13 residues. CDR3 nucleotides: TGTGCCATCAGGGGCCCCATGAACACTGAAGCTTTCTTT. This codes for CAIRGPMNTEAFF.

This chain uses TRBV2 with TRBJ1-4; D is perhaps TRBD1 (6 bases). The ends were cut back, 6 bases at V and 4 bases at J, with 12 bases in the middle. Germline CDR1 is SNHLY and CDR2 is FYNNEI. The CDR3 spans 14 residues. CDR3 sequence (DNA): TGTGCCAGCAGCCGCACAGGGTATAATGAAAAACTGTTTTTT. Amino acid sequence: CASSRTGYNEKLFF. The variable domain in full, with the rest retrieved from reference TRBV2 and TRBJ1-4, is EPEVTQTPSHQVTQMGQEVILRCVPISNHLYFYWYRQILGQKVEFLVSFYNNEISEKSEIFDDQFSVERPDGSNFTLKIRSTKLEDSAMYFCASSRTGYNEKLFFGSGTQLSVL.

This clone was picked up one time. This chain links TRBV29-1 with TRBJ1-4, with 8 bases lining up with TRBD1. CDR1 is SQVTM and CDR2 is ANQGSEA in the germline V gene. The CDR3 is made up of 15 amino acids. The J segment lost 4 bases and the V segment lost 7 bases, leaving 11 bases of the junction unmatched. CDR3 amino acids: CSASPGGAGNEKLFF. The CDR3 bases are TGCAGCGCGAGCCCAGGGGGCGCGGGTAATGAAAAACTGTTTTTT.

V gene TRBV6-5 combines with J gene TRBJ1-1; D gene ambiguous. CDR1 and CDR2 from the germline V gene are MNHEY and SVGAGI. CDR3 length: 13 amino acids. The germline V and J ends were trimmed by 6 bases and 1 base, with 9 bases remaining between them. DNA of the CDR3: TGTGCCAGCAGCTCTAGAGAGAACACTGAAGCTTTCTTT. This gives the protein CASSSRENTEAFF.

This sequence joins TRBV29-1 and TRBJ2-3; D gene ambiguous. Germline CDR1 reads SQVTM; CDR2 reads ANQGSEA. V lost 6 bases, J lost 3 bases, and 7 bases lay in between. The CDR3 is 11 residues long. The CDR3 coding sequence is TGCAGCGTCGACTTAACAGATACGCAGTATTTT. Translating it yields CSVDLTDTQYF.

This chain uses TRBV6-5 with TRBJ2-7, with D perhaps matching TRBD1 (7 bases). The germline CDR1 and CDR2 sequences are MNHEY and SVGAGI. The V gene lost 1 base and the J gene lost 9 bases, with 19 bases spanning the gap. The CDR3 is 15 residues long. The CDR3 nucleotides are TGTGCCAGCAGTTACTTTAGCGGAGGGGGCCAAGGGCAGTACTTC. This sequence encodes CASSYFSGGGQGQYF.

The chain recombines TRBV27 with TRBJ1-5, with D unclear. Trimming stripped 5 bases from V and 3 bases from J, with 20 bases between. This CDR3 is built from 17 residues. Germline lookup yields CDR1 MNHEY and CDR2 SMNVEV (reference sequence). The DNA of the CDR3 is TGTGCCAGCAGTGTCTCAGTAAGCGCGGCTCTCAATCAGCCCCAGCATTTT. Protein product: CASSVSVSAALNQPQHF.

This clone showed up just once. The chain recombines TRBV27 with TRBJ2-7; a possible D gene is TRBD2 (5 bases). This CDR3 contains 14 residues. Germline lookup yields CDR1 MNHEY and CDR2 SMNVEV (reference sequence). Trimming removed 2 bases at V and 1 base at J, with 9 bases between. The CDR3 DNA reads TGTGCCAGCAGTTTAGACGGGAAGTCCTACGAGCAGTACTTC. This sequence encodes CASSLDGKSYEQYF.

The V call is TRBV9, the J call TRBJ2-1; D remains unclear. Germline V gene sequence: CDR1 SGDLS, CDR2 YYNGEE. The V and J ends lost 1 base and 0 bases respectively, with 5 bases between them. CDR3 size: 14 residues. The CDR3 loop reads CASSVTSSYNEQFF. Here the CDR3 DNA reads TGTGCCAGCAGCGTAACGAGCTCCTACAATGAGCAGTTCTTC.

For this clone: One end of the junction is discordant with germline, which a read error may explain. The DNA for the CDR3 is TGTGCCAGCAGCCCGGGGACAGGGGGCGCCTTCTCCGACGAGCAGTACTTC. Translated: CASSPGTGGAFSDEQYF. The chain employs TRBV3-1 (or the pseudogene TRBV3-2) and TRBJ2-7, with TRBD1 matching over 12 bases. There are 17 residues in the CDR3. The V gene's germline CDR1 is LGHDT and CDR2 YNNKEL (reference sequence).

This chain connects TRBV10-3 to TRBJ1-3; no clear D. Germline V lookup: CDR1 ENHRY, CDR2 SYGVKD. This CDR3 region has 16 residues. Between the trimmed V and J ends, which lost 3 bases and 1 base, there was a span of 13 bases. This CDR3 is CAISEISTLSGNTIYF. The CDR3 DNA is TGTGCCATCAGTGAAATTTCGACATTATCTGGAAACACCATATATTTT.

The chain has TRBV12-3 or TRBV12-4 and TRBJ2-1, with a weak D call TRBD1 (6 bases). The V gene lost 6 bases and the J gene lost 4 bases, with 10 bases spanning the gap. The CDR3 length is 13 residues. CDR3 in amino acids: CASRVDRYNEQFF. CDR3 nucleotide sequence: TGTGCCAGCAGGGTGGACAGATACAATGAGCAGTTCTTC.

The CDR3 sequence: CASSPIKGQGSPEAFF. The CDR3 bases are TGTGCCAGCTCACCAATTAAAGGACAGGGGTCCCCTGAAGCTTTCTTT. This sequence joins TRBV18 and TRBJ1-1; 9 nucleotides line up with TRBD1. Trimming removed 2 bases from V and 6 bases from J; junction bases left unmatched: 10. The CDR3 spans 16 residues. Germline V gives CDR1 KGHSH, CDR2 LQKENI.

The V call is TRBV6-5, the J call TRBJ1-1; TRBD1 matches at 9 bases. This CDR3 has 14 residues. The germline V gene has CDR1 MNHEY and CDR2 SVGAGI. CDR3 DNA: TGTGTCCTATGGGACAGGGAGACAAACACTGAAGCTTTCTTT. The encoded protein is CVLWDRETNTEAFF.

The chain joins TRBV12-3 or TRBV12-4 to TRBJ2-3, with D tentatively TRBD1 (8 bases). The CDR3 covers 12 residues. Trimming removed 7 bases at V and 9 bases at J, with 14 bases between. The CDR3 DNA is TGTGCCAGCACCACAGGGGGGGCCACGCAGTATTTT. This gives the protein CASTTGGATQYF.

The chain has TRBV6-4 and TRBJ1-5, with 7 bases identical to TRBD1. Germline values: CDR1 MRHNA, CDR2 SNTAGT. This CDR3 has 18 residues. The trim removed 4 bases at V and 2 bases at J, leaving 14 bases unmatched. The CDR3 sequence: CASSVRSRGSEGNQPQHF. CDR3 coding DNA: TGTGCCAGCAGTGTACGGAGCAGGGGGAGTGAGGGCAATCAGCCCCAGCATTTT.

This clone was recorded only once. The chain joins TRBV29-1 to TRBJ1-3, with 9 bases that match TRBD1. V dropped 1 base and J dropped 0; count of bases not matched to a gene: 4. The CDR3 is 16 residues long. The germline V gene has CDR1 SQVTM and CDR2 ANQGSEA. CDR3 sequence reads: CSVEGGQGPSGNTIYF. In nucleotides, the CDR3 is TGCAGCGTTGAAGGCGGACAGGGGCCCTCTGGAAACACCATATATTTT. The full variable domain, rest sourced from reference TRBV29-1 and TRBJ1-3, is SAVISQKPSRDICQRGTSLTIQCQVDSQVTMMFWYRQQPGQSLTLIATANQGSEATYESGFVIDKFPISRPNLTFSTLTVSNMSPEDSSIYLCSVEGGQGPSGNTIYFGEGSWLTVV.

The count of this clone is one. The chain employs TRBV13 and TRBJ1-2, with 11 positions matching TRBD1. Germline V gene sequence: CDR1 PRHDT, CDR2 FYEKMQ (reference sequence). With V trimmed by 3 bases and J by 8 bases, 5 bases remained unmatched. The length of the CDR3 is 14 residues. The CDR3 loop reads CASSFGQGARGYTF. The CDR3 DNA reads TGTGCCAGCAGCTTTGGACAGGGGGCGCGAGGCTACACCTTC.

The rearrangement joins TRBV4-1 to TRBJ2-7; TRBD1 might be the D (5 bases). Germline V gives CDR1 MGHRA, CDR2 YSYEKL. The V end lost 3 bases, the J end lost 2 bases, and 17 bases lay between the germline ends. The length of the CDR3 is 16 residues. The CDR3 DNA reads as TGCGCCAGCAGCCAGGTTCAGGGTATGGGGACCTACGAGCAGTACTTC. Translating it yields CASSQVQGMGTYEQYF.

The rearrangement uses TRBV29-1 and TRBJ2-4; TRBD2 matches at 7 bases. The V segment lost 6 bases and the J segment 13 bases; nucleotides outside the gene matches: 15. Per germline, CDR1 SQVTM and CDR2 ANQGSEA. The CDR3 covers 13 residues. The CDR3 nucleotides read TGCAGCGTGGCAATCGGGCCTAGCGGAGACCAGTACTTC. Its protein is CSVAIGPSGDQYF.

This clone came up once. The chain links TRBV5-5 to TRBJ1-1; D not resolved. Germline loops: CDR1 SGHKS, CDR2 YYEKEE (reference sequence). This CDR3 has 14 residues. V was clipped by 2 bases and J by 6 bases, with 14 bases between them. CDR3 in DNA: TGTGCCAGCAGCTTAATAGTCAGGCTTTCTGAAGCTTTCTTT. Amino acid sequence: CASSLIVRLSEAFF. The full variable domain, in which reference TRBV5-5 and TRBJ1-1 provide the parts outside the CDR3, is DAGVTQSPTHLIKTRGQQVTLRCSPISGHKSVSWYQQVLGQGPQFIFQYYEKEERGRGNFPDRFSARQFPNYSSELNVNALLLGDSALYLCASSLIVRLSEAFFGQGTRLTVV.

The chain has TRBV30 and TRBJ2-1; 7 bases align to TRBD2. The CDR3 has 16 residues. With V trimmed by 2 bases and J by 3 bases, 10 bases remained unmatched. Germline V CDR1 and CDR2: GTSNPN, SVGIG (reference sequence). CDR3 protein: CAWSNSWSGGYNEQFF. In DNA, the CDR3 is TGTGCCTGGAGTAATAGTTGGTCGGGGGGCTACAATGAGCAGTTCTTC.

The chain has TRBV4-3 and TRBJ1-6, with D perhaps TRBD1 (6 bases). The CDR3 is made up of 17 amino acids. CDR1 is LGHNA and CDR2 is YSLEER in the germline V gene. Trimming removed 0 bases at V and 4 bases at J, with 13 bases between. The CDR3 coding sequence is TGCGCCAGCAGCCAAGATTTGGGAGGGGGGTATAATTCACCCCTCCACTTT. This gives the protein CASSQDLGGGYNSPLHF.

DNA of the CDR3: TGTGCCAGAAGCCTGAGGGGACTAGGCATTGAGTATTTT. Translating gives CARSLRGLGIEYF. V is TRBV5-3 and J is TRBJ2-3, with 8 bases lining up with TRBD2. TRBV5-3 is an open reading frame whose function is uncertain. The J segment lost 13 bases and the V segment lost 4 bases, leaving 11 bases of the junction unmatched. This CDR3 spans 13 amino acids.

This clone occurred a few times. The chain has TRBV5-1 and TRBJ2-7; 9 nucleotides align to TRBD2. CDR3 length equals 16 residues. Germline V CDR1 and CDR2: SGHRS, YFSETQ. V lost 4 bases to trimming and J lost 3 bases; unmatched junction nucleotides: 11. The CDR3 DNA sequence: TGCGCCAGCAGCCCGACCCTAGCGGGGTCTGGCTACGAGCAGTACTTC. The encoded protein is CASSPTLAGSGYEQYF.

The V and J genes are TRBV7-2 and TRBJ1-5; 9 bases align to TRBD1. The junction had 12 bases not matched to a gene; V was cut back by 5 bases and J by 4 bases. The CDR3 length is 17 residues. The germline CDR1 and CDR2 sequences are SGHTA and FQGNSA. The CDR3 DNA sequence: TGTGCCAGCAGCACAGCGACAGGGGGATCGAGGAATCAGCCCCAGCATTTT. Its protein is CASSTATGGSRNQPQHF.

The CDR3 sequence is CASSPTGYGYTF. The CDR3 DNA is TGTGCCAGCAGCCCGACAGGGTATGGCTACACCTTC. The chain is built from TRBV7-2 and TRBJ1-2, with 7 bases fitting TRBD1. The junction had 2 bases not matched to a gene; V was cut back by 5 bases and J by 5 bases. From germline, CDR1 is SGHTA and CDR2 FQGNSA. The CDR3 totals 12 residues.

The chain's CDR3 is CASSLVGSLRETQYF. The CDR3 DNA reads as TGTGCCAGCAGCTTGGTGGGGAGCCTTAGGGAGACCCAGTACTTC. This chain uses TRBV11-2 with TRBJ2-5; maybe TRBD2 (5 bases). Trimming took off 3 bases at V and 5 bases at J, with 16 bases between the two ends. The germline V gene encodes CDR1 SGHAT and CDR2 FQNNGV. This CDR3 contains 15 residues.

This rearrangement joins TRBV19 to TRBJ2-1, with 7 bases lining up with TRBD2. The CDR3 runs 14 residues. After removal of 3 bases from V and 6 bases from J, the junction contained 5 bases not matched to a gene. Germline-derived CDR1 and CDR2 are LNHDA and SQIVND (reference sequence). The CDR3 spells CASSMGGGRNEQFF. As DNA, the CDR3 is TGTGCCAGTAGTATGGGGGGAGGGCGCAATGAGCAGTTCTTC. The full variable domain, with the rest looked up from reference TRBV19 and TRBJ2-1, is DGGITQSPKYLFRKEGQNVTLSCEQNLNHDAMYWYRQDPGQGLRLIYYSQIVNDFQKGDIAEGYSVSREKKESFPLTVTSAQKNPTAFYLCASSMGGGRNEQFFGPGTRLTVL.